The TCR beta chain described here comes from a study of response to subunit inactivated influenza vaccine (dated by TCRdb to about 2018). Background for the entire study: To follow how T cells responded to a trivalent subunit inactivated influenza vaccine, the researchers relied on deep quantitative profiling of the T cell receptor repertoire. Paper-wide results and their limitations: It was suggested by the authors that each seasonal influenza vaccination may recruit only a limited number of new T cells.

This clonotype was counted only a few times. Its cognate antigen has yet to be identified. The sample holds no much larger clone one base away, and base qualities are not on file. V loses 6 bases, J loses 1 base, and the germline ends lie 13 bases apart. The CDR3 starts with the cysteine, ends with the phenylalanine, and has 14 residues. Of the read, only the CDR3 DNA is kept; its 42 bases are in frame from base 1. As encoded in the germline V gene, CDR1 is SQVTM while CDR2 is ANQGSEA. The library was obtained by RT-PCR. These reads were obtained on an Illumina HiSeq 2500. Using fastp at Q25 and MiXCR, TCRdb reprocessed the public reads and kept productive beta chains. Rows with a matching CDR3 protein are joined into one entry that keeps the most common DNA and genes. This sample is represented by roughly 500,000 distinct CDR3 sequences; around 25% of them were singletons. 2.5% to 3.5% of the sample is held by the ten biggest clonotypes.

The data also belong to a second study, concerning T cells expressing NK-cell markers. The second source states: The TCR beta cDNA libraries were made using 5'RACE template switching, a step that added both a universal primer site and unique molecular identifiers. TCR beta-chain repertoires were profiled in sorted CD3+CD56+NKG2C+, CD3+CD56+NKG2C- and CD3+CD56-NKG2C+ T-cell subsets from about 8 donors. Seven of the eight sequenced donors were HCMV-seropositive and one was HCMV-seronegative. To restrict sorting to alphabetaTCR-expressing T cells, an anti-gammadeltaTCR antibody was added in several experiments. In six donors, the dominant CD3+CD56+NKG2C+ clonotypes ranked among the top 10 CD8+ clonotypes, making up roughly 1.0-7.5% of CD8+ T cells. Those dominant clonotypes were again the most abundant among CD3+CD56-NKG2C+ cells in four donors, at about 28.3-60.1%. It remained unclear whether the expanded NKG2C-expressing T cell clones were specific for HCMV antigens. The eight sequenced donors were randomly selected healthy volunteers, three men and five women. To determine HCMV serostatus, a commercial ELISA kit was used to detect HCMV-specific IgG in serum. Peripheral blood mononuclear cells were isolated from blood by Ficoll density gradient centrifugation. CD4+ and CD8+ T cells were isolated from PBMC by magnetic immunoseparation with Miltenyi isolation kits. cDNA synthesis was primed from the TCR beta constant segment and was followed by two successive PCR amplification steps. Libraries were sequenced as 2 x 150 bp reads on Illumina HiSeq 2000/2500, MiSeq or NextSeq. MIGEC was used to demultiplex reads and group reads by UMI, and MiTCR was used to assemble and quantify clonotypes. To exclude erroneous sequences, any TCR cDNA sequence not supported by at least two reads was discarded. The tcR package was used for downstream repertoire analysis, and clonotypes were matched between fractions using CDR3 nucleotide sequence together with V segment. Antigen specificity was annotated against VDJdb with VDJmatch, allowing one amino acid substitution in CDR3.

The sample here was CD4+ T cells sorted from PBMCs, taken 12 days after vaccination. This receptor was obtained from a man in his fifties who received an inactivated influenza vaccine. Donor details come from another sample of the same person, matched by shared clones. The sequence joins TRBV29-1 to TRBJ2-4; confidence is insufficient to name the D gene. The nucleotide sequence reads TGCAGCGTAAGAAGTAGGTTGGCCAAAAACATTCAGTACTTC. It specifies CSVRSRLAKNIQYF.